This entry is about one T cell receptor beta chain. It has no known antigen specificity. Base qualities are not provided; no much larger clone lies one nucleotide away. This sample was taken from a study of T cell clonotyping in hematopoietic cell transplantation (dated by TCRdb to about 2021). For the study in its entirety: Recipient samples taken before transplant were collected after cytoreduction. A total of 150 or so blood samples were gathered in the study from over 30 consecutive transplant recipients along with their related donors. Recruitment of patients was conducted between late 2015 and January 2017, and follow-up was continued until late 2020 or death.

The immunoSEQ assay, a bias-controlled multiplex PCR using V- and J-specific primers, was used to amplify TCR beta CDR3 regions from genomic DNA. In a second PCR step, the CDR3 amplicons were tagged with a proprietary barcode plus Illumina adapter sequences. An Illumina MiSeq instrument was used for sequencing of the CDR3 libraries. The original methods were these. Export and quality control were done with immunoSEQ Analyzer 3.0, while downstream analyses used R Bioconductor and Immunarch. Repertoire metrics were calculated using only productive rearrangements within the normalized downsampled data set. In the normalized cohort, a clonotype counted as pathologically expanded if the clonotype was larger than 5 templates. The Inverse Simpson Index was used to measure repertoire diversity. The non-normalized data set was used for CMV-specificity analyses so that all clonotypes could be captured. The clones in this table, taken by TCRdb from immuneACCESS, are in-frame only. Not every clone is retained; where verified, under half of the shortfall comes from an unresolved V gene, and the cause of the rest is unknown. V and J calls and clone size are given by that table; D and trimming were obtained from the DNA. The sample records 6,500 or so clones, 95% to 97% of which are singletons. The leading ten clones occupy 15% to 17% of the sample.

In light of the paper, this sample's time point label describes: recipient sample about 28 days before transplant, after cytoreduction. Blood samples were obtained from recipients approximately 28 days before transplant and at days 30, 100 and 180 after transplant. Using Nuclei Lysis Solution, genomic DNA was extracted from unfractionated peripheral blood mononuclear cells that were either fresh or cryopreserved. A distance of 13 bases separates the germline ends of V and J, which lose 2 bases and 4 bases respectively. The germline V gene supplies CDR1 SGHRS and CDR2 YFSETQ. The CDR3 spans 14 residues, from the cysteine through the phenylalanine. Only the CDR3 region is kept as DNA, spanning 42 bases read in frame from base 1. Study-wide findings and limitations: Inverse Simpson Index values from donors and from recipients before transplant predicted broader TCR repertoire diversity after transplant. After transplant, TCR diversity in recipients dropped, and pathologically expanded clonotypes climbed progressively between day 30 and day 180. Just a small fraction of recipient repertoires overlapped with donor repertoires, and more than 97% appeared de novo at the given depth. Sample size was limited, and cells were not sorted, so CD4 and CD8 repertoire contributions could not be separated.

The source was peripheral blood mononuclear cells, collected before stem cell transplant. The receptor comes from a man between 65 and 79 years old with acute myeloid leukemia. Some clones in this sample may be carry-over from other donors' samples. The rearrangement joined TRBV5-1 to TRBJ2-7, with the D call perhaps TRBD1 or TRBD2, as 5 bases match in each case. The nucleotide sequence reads TGCGCCAGCAGCTTTGCCGGGACGGCTTACGAGCAGTACTTC. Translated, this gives CASSFAGTAYEQYF. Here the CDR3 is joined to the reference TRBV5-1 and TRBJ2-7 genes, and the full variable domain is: KAGVTQTPRYLIKTRGQQVTLSCSPISGHRSVSWYQQTPGQGLQFLFEYFSETQRNKGNFPGRFSGRQFSNSRSEMNVSTLELGDSALYLCASSFAGTAYEQYFGPGTRLTVT.